The entry below describes one T cell receptor (beta chain). Its antigen is as yet unknown. Profiled with immunoSEQ multiplex PCR; TCRdb holds only in-frame clones, not every one. Found here are 15,000 to 20,000 clones, 84% of them singletons; the top ten hold nearly 6.5%. The sample belongs to a study of PD-1 blockade in classical Hodgkin lymphoma. Every single patient, without exception, relapsed after autologous stem cell transplantation, and brentuximab vedotin exposure varied. Complete response, partial response or progressive disease constituted the best responses recorded. Whole-study results and caveats: Before treatment, complete responders showed about the same diversity as newly diagnosed patients. Compared with healthy donors, newly diagnosed patients reportedly showed lower baseline TCR diversity. CD8+ TCR diversity did not rise significantly by C4D1, unlike CD4+.

The CDR3 extends over 15 amino acids. V gave up 4 bases and J gave up 7 bases; unmatched junction bases: 10. CDR1 SGHNT and CDR2 YYREEE come from the germline V gene (reference sequence). The sample here was peripheral blood mononuclear cells (PBMCs), taken at baseline. J is TRBJ2-2 and V is TRBV5-4, with 7 bases that match TRBD2. The receptor was derived from a human donor with classical Hodgkin lymphoma. CDR3 nucleotides: TGTGCCAGCAGCGAACCCCCCAGGGAGGGCGGGGAGCTGTTTTTT. Protein sequence: CASSEPPREGGELFF.